This TCR beta chain was recorded in a study of beta chain features in type 1 diabetes. The study's findings and limits: Insertion counts at VDJ junctions were lower in type 1 diabetes patients, who also showed more deletions there.

Regarding this clone: Its antigen is undetermined.

TCRB transcripts that were expressed got sequenced, as all of the isolated RNA had been reverse transcribed. Using immunoSEQ multiplex PCR, the repertoire was profiled, and TCRdb retains in-frame clones only, with some absent. The table has just over 600,000 clones, 15% to 17% seen once; the top ten hold approximately 0.093%. All sorted populations exceeded 95% purity. This clonotype was sampled from a man in his late teens or twenties in good health. The sample comprised naive CD4+ T cells from blood.

The CDR3 reads CSVGVRKTNYGYTF. DNA for the CDR3: TGCAGCGTTGGCGTCAGGAAGACAAACTATGGCTACACCTTC. V usage is TRBV29-1 and J usage is TRBJ1-2; D gene unclear. This CDR3 comprises 14 residues. Trimming removed 4 bases at V and 2 bases at J, with 14 bases between. Germline V gene sequence: CDR1 SQVTM, CDR2 ANQGSEA.